These T cell receptor beta chains were read from a single sample in a study of blood T cell repertoires in COVID-19. TCRdb keeps only in-frame clones here, not all; method: immunoSEQ multiplex PCR. The sample contains 250,000 or so clones, 89% of which appear only once. Sequencing used peripheral blood. These receptors originate from a woman aged 40 to 49 who had recovered from COVID-19. Each CDR3 is given with its conserved first and last residue. Each record gives: clone size, J gene, V gene, D gene, CDR3 protein, CDR3 DNA. D genes are given only for firm matches. Clone size is stated in some rows and not others, as once, few, many or a class when expanded.

size: -; J: TRBJ2-3; V: TRBV7-9; D: TRBD1; CDR3: CASSRTGRTDTQYF; DNA: TGTGCCAGCAGCCGGACAGGGAGGACAGATACGCAGTATTTT
size: -; J: TRBJ2-1; V: TRBV27; D: TRBD2; CDR3: CASSFALAGGMNSYNEQFF; DNA: TGTGCCAGCAGTTTCGCGCTAGCGGGAGGGATGAACTCCTACAATGAGCAGTTCTTC
size: -; J: TRBJ2-5; V: TRBV18; D: -; CDR3: CASSPSLETQYF; DNA: TGTGCCAGCTCACCATCCCTGGAGACCCAGTACTTC
size: -; J: TRBJ1-5; V: TRBV28; D: TRBD1; CDR3: CASRIQGFDQPQHF; DNA: TGTGCCAGCAGGATACAGGGGTTCGATCAGCCCCAGCATTTT
size: -; J: TRBJ1-2; V: TRBV9; D: TRBD1; CDR3: CASSVAQSGQGLYGYTF; DNA: TGTGCCAGCAGCGTAGCTCAATCCGGACAGGGCTTATATGGCTACACCTTC
size: -; J: TRBJ2-7; V: TRBV11-2; D: TRBD2; CDR3: CASSLGGGSISYEQYF; DNA: TGTGCCAGCAGCTTAGGGGGCGGGAGTATCTCCTACGAGCAGTACTTC
size: -; J: TRBJ2-7; V: TRBV14; D: TRBD1; CDR3: CASSPNTGTGSGEQYF; DNA: TGTGCCAGCAGCCCTAACACCGGGACAGGGTCTGGCGAGCAGTACTTC
size: -; J: TRBJ1-2; V: TRBV5-1; D: -; CDR3: CASSFQTENYGYTF; DNA: TGCGCCAGCAGCTTCCAGACAGAAAACTATGGCTACACCTTC
size: once; J: TRBJ2-7; V: TRBV27; D: TRBD1; CDR3: CASRSTGGYEQYF; DNA: TGTGCCAGCAGATCGACAGGGGGGTACGAGCAGTACTTC
size: -; J: TRBJ2-7; V: TRBV7-9; D: -; CDR3: CASSSDRKSSYEQYF; DNA: TGTGCCAGCAGCTCCGACAGGAAGAGCTCCTACGAGCAGTACTTC
size: -; J: TRBJ1-1; V: TRBV5-1; D: -; CDR3: CASSLAENTEAFF; DNA: TGCGCCAGCAGCTTGGCAGAGAACACTGAAGCTTTCTTT
size: once; J: TRBJ1-2; V: TRBV6-5; D: -; CDR3: CASTRERGPNGYTF; DNA: TGTGCCAGCACCCGGGAGCGAGGGCCGAATGGCTACACCTTC
size: -; J: TRBJ2-3; V: TRBV28; D: TRBD1; CDR3: CASSQDRGADTQYF; DNA: TGTGCCAGCAGTCAGGACAGGGGTGCAGATACGCAGTATTTT
size: -; J: TRBJ2-1; V: TRBV11-2; D: TRBD2; CDR3: CASSPLAGGYNEQFF; DNA: TGTGCCAGCAGCCCCCTAGCGGGAGGGTACAATGAGCAGTTCTTC
size: -; J: TRBJ1-2; V: TRBV6-6; D: -; CDR3: CASSNPGRLPAYTF; DNA: TGTGCCAGCAGTAACCCGGGTCGGCTCCCCGCCTACACCTTC
size: once; J: TRBJ1-1; V: TRBV11-2; D: -; CDR3: CASRGQPNTEAFF; DNA: TGTGCCAGCCGCGGACAGCCGAACACTGAAGCTTTCTTT
size: -; J: TRBJ2-1; V: TRBV4-1; D: TRBD2; CDR3: CASSDAASGMLNEQFF; DNA: TGCGCCAGCAGCGACGCTGCTAGCGGGATGTTGAATGAGCAGTTCTTC
size: -; J: TRBJ2-3; V: TRBV4-2; D: -; CDR3: CASSPGSQRWDTQYF; DNA: TGTGCCAGCAGCCCAGGCAGCCAGCGGTGGGATACGCAGTATTTT